This TCR beta chain originates from a study of blood T cell repertoires in COVID-19. Study at large: COVID-19 samples from acute and convalescent phases originated in the United States, Italy and Spain.

CDR1 and CDR2 (germline): MDHEN, SYDVKM. Losses at the gene ends were 6 bases for V and 4 bases for J; bases not matched to a gene: 5. This CDR3 region has 13 residues. Data came from immunoSEQ multiplex PCR; TCRdb stores just in-frame clones and leaves some out. The profile shows tens of thousands of clones, around 87% of them singletons. The V gene is TRBV28, the J gene TRBJ1-2, with 7 bases fitting TRBD1. This TCR was recovered from a woman aged 60-75 years with COVID-19, enrolled during active disease. The sample taken for sequencing was peripheral blood. CDR3 amino acids: CASRTQGLYGYTF. CDR3 coding DNA: TGTGCCAGCAGAACACAGGGGCTCTATGGCTACACCTTC.